A single sample gave rise to the 2 T cell receptor beta chains below, sequenced in a study of blood T cells in healthy people across ages. The use of a sample-barcoded 5' primer and a J-beta primer mix characterized a second PCR of roughly 6 to 11 cycles. TCRdb passed the 5' RACE reads through MiXCR, listing each CDR3 protein once. The table records 600,000 or so distinct CDR3 sequences, about 28% of them present only once. Sequencing was done on a sample of blood. Source of these receptors: a woman older than 75 in good health.

This clonotype was seen a few times. One end of the junction fails to match germline, which may point to a read error. CDR3 DNA: TGTGCCAGTAGTGCTCGACTAGTTGGCAATGAGCAGGACTTC. Translating gives CASSARLVGNEQDF. This chain connects TRBV19 to TRBJ2-7; perhaps TRBD2 as D (6 bases). The CDR3 totals 14 residues. CDR1 and CDR2 (germline): LNHDA, SQIVND (reference sequence). Looking up the rest from reference TRBV19 and TRBJ2-7 gives the full variable domain: DGGITQSPKYLFRKEGQNVTLSCEQNLNHDAMYWYRQDPGQGLRLIYYSQIVNDFQKGDIAEGYSVSREKKESFPLTVTSAQKNPTAFYLCASSARLVGNEQDFGPGTRLTVT.

V and J are TRBV6-2 or TRBV6-3 and TRBJ2-1; the match to TRBD2 covers 8 bases. The CDR3 spans 17 residues. With 6 bases clipped from V and 7 bases from J, the junction kept 17 bases outside the gene matches. The germline gives CDR1 MNHEY, CDR2 SVGEGT. This chain's CDR3 is CASSLPSLAGLLNEQFF. The CDR3 nucleotides read TGTGCCAGCAGCCTACCCTCCCTAGCGGGCCTTTTAAATGAGCAGTTCTTC.